Listed below are T cell receptor beta chains from one sample, sequenced in a study of monozygotic twins with inflammatory bowel disease. With the 5' RACE reads reprocessed, TCRdb shows one record per CDR3 protein and no DNA. The repertoire shows fewer than 110,000 distinct CDR3 sequences; the top ten hold 1.5% to 2%. What was sequenced was blood. These TCRs come from a human donor with ulcerative colitis or Crohn's disease, or a healthy co-twin of an affected twin (not recorded which). The CDR3 runs from the conserved cysteine through the conserved F or W.

length: 19; V: TRBV11-1; J: TRBJ2-6; CDR3: CASSLSVVGSLTGANVLTF
length: 13; V: TRBV6-5; J: TRBJ2-5; CDR3: CASRVERQETQYF
length: 15; V: TRBV6-5; J: TRBJ2-1; CDR3: CASSYGHSRIGEQFF
length: 15; V: TRBV6-1; J: TRBJ2-7; CDR3: CASRSPTGGGYEQYF
length: 15; V: TRBV5-6; J: TRBJ1-6; CDR3: CASSLWGKNNSPLHF
length: 15; V: TRBV11-2; J: TRBJ2-7; CDR3: CASSSNRDTYYEQYF
length: 12; V: TRBV5-1; J: TRBJ2-5; CDR3: CASSAKQETQYF
length: 12; V: TRBV4-2; J: TRBJ2-5; CDR3: CASSQVSETQYF
length: 15; V: TRBV19; J: TRBJ2-4; CDR3: CASERTGGAKNIQYF
length: 14; V: TRBV5-5; J: TRBJ1-2; CDR3: CASRYRTGIYGYTF
length: 16; V: TRBV7-9; J: TRBJ2-5; CDR3: CASSPGQGIYQETQYF
length: 14; V: TRBV20-1; J: TRBJ1-2; CDR3: CSAREQGFRDGYTF
length: 15; V: TRBV6-1; J: TRBJ2-4; CDR3: CASSPRHSSKNIQYF
length: 13; V: TRBV20-1; J: TRBJ1-1; CDR3: CSAKTGENTEAFF
length: 13; V: TRBV20-1; J: TRBJ1-5; CDR3: CSAGLRVPQPQHF
length: 15; V: TRBV6-1; J: TRBJ1-4; CDR3: CASSDVMHADEKLFF
length: 12; V: TRBV3-1; J: TRBJ2-3; CDR3: CASSQGTDTQYF
length: 11; V: TRBV6-2/TRBV6-3; J: TRBJ1-5; CDR3: CASSYGGPQHF
length: 17; V: TRBV28; J: TRBJ2-7; CDR3: CASKRPGSLGPTYEQYF
length: 15; V: TRBV30; J: TRBJ1-1; CDR3: CAWWAGAPINTEAFF
length: 15; V: TRBV19; J: TRBJ2-3; CDR3: CASSIQGGNTDTQYF
length: 14; V: TRBV7-2; J: TRBJ2-1; CDR3: CASSLDPLAVGQFF
length: 15; V: TRBV12-3/TRBV12-4; J: TRBJ2-6; CDR3: CASSWTTGGANVLTF
length: 14; V: TRBV29-1; J: TRBJ2-2; CDR3: CSVVQGGSTGELFF
length: 15; V: TRBV7-2; J: TRBJ1-2; CDR3: CASSLEFSGRGGYTF
length: 16; V: TRBV19; J: TRBJ2-1; CDR3: CASSEGTGKSRNEQFF
length: 18; V: TRBV24-1; J: TRBJ2-1; CDR3: CATSETPGRRQGVNEQFF
length: 16; V: TRBV7-9; J: TRBJ2-3; CDR3: CASSLVPKARTDTQYF
length: 15; V: TRBV12-3/TRBV12-4; J: TRBJ2-4; CDR3: CASSFGGQGKNIQYF
length: 16; V: TRBV7-2; J: TRBJ2-4; CDR3: CASSLTNLGAKNIQYF
length: 15; V: TRBV6-5; J: TRBJ1-5; CDR3: CASSYSIGQPQPQHF
length: 15; V: TRBV6-5; J: TRBJ2-5; CDR3: CASSYSGRVAETQYF
length: 15; V: TRBV3-1; J: TRBJ2-2; CDR3: CASSQYQGLGGELFF
length: 17; V: TRBV4-3; J: TRBJ2-3; CDR3: CASSQETVAFGTDTQYF
length: 16; V: TRBV5-5; J: TRBJ2-3; CDR3: CASSLSSTTSTDTQYF
length: 14; V: TRBV10-3; J: TRBJ2-2; CDR3: CAISEFSNTGELFF
length: 14; V: TRBV7-9; J: TRBJ2-7; CDR3: CASSFTSGSYEQYF
length: 14; V: TRBV20-1; J: TRBJ1-5; CDR3: CSATPPRGDQPQHF
length: 13; V: TRBV28; J: TRBJ1-2; CDR3: CASDNPTEYGYTF
length: 14; V: TRBV29-1; J: TRBJ2-7; CDR3: CSVGFSGRDYEQYF
length: 15; V: TRBV12-3/TRBV12-4; J: TRBJ2-1; CDR3: CASRPQGLLYNEQFF
length: 22; V: TRBV12-5; J: TRBJ2-2; CDR3: CASGFAYGTGQGPEPGTGELFF
length: 17; V: TRBV6-4; J: TRBJ2-6; CDR3: CASSRLAGANGANVLIF
length: 16; V: TRBV27; J: TRBJ2-5; CDR3: CASSRRGAGGVETQYF
length: 16; V: TRBV4-3; J: TRBJ2-7; CDR3: CASSPQWGFFSYEQYF
length: 18; V: TRBV24-1; J: TRBJ2-1; CDR3: CATSDLLSDGQGVDEQFF
length: 16; V: TRBV6-1; J: TRBJ2-5; CDR3: CASSEARRRLLETQYF
length: 15; V: TRBV4-3; J: TRBJ2-7; CDR3: CASSQDMTAGVEQYF
length: 16; V: TRBV20-1; J: TRBJ2-4; CDR3: CSARVRGAGSKNIQYF
length: 15; V: TRBV7-2; J: TRBJ1-1; CDR3: CASSVTLTGTTEAFF
length: 12; V: TRBV12-3/TRBV12-4; J: TRBJ1-3; CDR3: CASSQGGSTIYF
length: 16; V: TRBV4-1; J: TRBJ1-3; CDR3: CASSQTAARAGNTIYF
length: 14; V: TRBV2; J: TRBJ1-4; CDR3: CASGFGTDNEKLFF
length: 13; V: TRBV14; J: TRBJ1-1; CDR3: CASSPSPRVGAFF
length: 16; V: TRBV5-1; J: TRBJ1-1; CDR3: CATSRGSGGEMGEAFF